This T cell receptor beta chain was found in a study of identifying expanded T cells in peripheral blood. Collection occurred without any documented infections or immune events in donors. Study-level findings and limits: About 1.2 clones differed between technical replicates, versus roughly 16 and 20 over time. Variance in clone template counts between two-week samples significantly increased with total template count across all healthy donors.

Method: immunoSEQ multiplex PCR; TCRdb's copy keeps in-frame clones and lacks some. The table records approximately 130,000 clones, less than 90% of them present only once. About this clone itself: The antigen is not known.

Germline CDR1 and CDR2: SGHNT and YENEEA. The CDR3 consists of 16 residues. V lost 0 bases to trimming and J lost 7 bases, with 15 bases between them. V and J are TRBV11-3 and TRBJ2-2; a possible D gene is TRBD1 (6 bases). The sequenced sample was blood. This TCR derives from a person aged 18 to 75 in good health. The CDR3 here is CASSLDFGRGSGELFF. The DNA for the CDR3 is TGTGCCAGCAGCTTAGATTTCGGCAGGGGAAGCGGGGAGCTGTTTTTT.